The clone carrying this T cell receptor (beta chain) was observed a single time. Its target is not known. Next came a second PCR, run for about 7 to 12 cycles, which used a sample-barcoded 5' primer along with a J-beta primer mix. Via MiXCR, TCRdb re-called the 5' RACE reads, giving one row per CDR3 protein. Of fewer than 2 million distinct CDR3 sequences listed, more than 35% were seen once; the top ten hold 23%. The data are from a study of blood T cells in healthy people across ages. Regarding the study as a whole: Significant beta diversity loss was already apparent by age about 39, declining roughly linearly. Donors of long life had a larger count of naive CD4+ cells and greater diversity than aged donors.

Healthy Caucasian individuals from Russia aged roughly 6 to 90 served as donors. Germline V gene lookup returns CDR1 MGHRA and CDR2 YSYEKL. The CDR3 is 15 amino acids. V lost 0 bases, J lost 1 base, and 9 bases lay in between. This chain uses TRBV4-1 with TRBJ1-1; D unresolved. Sequencing was done on a sample of blood. The receptor was derived from a human donor in good health. This CDR3 is CASSQDGQPNTEAFF. The CDR3 bases are TGCGCCAGCAGCCAAGACGGGCAGCCGAACACTGAAGCTTTCTTT.